The source of this T cell receptor (beta chain) is a study of identical twins. The CDR3 has 13 residues. Germline trimming cut 3 bases from V and 6 bases from J; bases unmatched to any gene: 1. Germline CDR1 WNHNN, CDR2 SYGVQD (reference sequence). On this clonotype: Antigen unknown.

Study-level results: Beta out-of-frame sequences showed weaker excess sharing between twins. Insertions were reduced in abundant cord blood beta clonotypes but not in memory repertoires.

Template switching added a universal primer binding site, and final cDNA carried unique molecular identifiers. TCRdb re-called the 5' RACE reads through MiXCR, storing one row per CDR3 protein. The profile shows nearly 650,000 distinct CDR3 sequences, about 7% of them singletons. In addition, the sample was reused for a study of yellow fever vaccine responses in identical twins.

This chain joins TRBV10-1 and TRBJ2-1; the match to TRBD1 covers 8 bases. This clonotype was sampled from a woman under 30 in good health. Sequences were obtained from PBMCs. The CDR3, as DNA: TGCGCCAGCAGTGACAGGGGGCTCAATGAGCAGTTCTTC. Protein product: CASSDRGLNEQFF.